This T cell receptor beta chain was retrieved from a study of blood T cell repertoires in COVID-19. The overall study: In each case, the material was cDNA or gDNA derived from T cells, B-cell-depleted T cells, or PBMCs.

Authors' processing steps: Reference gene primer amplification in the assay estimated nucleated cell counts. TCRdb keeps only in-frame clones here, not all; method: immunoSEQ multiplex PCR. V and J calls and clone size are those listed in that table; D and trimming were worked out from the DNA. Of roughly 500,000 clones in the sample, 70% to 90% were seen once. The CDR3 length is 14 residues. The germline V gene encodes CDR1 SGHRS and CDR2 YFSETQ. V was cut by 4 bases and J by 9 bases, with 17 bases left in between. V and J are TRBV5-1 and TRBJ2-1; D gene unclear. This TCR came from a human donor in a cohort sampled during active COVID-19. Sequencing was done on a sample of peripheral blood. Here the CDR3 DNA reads TGCGCCAGCAGCATGAATCCCGACATGCTTGAGCAGTTCTTC. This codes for CASSMNPDMLEQFF. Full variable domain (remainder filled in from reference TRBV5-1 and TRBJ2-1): KAGVTQTPRYLIKTRGQQVTLSCSPISGHRSVSWYQQTPGQGLQFLFEYFSETQRNKGNFPGRFSGRQFSNSRSEMNVSTLELGDSALYLCASSMNPDMLEQFFGPGTRLTVL.